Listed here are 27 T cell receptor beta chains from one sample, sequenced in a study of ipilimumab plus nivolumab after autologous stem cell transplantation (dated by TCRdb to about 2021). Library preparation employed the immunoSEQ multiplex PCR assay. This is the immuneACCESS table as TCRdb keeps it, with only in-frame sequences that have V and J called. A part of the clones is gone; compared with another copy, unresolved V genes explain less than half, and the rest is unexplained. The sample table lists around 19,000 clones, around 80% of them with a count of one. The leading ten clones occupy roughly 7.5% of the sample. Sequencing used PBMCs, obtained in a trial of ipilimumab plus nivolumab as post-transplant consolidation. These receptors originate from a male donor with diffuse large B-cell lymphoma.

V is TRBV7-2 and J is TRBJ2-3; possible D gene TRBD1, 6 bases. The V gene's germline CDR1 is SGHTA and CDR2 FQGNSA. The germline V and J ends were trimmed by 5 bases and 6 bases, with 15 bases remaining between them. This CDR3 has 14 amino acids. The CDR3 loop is CASSQRTGFDTQYF. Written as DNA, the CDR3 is TGTGCCAGCAGCCAAAGAACAGGGTTCGATACGCAGTATTTT.

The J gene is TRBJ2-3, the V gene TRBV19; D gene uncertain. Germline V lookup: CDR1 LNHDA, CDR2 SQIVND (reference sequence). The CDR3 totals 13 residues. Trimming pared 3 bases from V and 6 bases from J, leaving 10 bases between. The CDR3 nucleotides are TGTGCCAGTAGTATGACCGAAGGCGATACGCAGTATTTT. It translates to CASSMTEGDTQYF. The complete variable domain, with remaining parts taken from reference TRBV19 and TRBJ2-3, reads DGGITQSPKYLFRKEGQNVTLSCEQNLNHDAMYWYRQDPGQGLRLIYYSQIVNDFQKGDIAEGYSVSREKKESFPLTVTSAQKNPTAFYLCASSMTEGDTQYFGPGTRLTVL.

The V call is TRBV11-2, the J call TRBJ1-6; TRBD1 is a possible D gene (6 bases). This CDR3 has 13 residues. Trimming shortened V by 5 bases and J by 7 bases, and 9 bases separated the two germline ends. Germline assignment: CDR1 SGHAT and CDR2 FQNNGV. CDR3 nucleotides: TGTGCCAGCAGCGAGACAGGAAATTCACCCCTCCACTTT. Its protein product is CASSETGNSPLHF. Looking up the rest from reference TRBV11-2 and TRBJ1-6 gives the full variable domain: EAGVAQSPRYKIIEKRQSVAFWCNPISGHATLYWYQQILGQGPKLLIQFQNNGVVDDSQLPKDRFSAERLKGVDSTLKIQPAKLEDSAVYLCASSETGNSPLHFGNGTRLTVT.

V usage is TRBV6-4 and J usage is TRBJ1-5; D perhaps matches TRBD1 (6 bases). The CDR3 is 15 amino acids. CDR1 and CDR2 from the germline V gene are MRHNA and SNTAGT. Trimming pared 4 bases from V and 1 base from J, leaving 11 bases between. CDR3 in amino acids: CASSAEQGSNQPQHF. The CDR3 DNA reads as TGTGCCAGCAGTGCGGAACAGGGAAGCAATCAGCCCCAGCATTTT.

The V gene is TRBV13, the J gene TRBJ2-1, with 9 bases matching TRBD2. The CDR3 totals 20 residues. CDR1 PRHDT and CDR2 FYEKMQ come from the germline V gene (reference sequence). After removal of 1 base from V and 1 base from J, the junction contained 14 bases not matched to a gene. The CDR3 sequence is CASSLEGGLAGPGSYNEQFF. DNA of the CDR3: TGTGCCAGCAGCTTAGAGGGTGGGCTAGCGGGGCCAGGGTCCTACAATGAGCAGTTCTTC.

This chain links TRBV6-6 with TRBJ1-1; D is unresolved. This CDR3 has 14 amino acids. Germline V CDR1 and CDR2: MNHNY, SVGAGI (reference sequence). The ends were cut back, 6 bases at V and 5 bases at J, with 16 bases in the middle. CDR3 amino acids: CASRIDEGQTEAFF. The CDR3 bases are TGTGCCAGCAGGATCGATGAGGGCCAGACTGAAGCTTTCTTT.

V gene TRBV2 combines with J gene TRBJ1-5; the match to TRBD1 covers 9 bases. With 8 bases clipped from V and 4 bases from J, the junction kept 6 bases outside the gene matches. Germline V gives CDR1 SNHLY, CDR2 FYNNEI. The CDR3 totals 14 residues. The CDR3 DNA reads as TGTGCCAGCGGACCGGACAGGGGAAATCAGCCCCAGCATTTT. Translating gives CASGPDRGNQPQHF.

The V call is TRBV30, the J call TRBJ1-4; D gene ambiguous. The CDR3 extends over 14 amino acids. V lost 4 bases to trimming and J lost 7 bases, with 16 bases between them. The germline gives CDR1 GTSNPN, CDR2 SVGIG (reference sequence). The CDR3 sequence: CAWKDGSPGEKLFF. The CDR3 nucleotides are TGTGCCTGGAAGGATGGTTCTCCGGGTGAAAAACTGTTTTTT.

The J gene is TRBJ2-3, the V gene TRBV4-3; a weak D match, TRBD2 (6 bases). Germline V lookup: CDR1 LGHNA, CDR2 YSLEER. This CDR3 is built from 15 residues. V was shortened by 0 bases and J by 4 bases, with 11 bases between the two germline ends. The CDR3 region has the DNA TGCGCCAGCAGCCAAGATCTTACTAGCTCAGATACGCAGTATTTT. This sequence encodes CASSQDLTSSDTQYF.

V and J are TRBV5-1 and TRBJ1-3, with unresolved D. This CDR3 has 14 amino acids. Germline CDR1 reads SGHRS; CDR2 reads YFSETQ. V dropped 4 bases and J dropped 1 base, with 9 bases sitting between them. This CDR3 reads CASSPGGSGNTIYF. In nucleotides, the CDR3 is TGCGCCAGCAGCCCCGGAGGTTCTGGAAACACCATATATTTT. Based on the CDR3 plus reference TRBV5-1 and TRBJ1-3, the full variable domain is KAGVTQTPRYLIKTRGQQVTLSCSPISGHRSVSWYQQTPGQGLQFLFEYFSETQRNKGNFPGRFSGRQFSNSRSEMNVSTLELGDSALYLCASSPGGSGNTIYFGEGSWLTVV.

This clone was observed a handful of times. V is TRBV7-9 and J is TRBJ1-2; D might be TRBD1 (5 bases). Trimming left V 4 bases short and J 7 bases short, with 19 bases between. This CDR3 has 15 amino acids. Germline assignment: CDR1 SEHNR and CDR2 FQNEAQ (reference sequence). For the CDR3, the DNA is TGTGCCAGCAGCTCTCGGGACCTCCCATGGGGTGGCTACACCTTC. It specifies CASSSRDLPWGGYTF.

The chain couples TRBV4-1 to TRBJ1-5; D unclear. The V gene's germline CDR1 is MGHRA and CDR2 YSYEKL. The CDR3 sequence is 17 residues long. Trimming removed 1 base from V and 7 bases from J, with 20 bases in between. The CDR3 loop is CASSQGMATSPRQPQHF. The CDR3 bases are TGCGCCAGCAGCCAAGGGATGGCAACATCACCGAGGCAGCCCCAGCATTTT.

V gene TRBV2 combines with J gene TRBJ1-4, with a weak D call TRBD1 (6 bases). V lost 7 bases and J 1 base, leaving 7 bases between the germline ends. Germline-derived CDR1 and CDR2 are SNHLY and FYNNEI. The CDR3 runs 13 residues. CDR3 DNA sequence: TGTGCCAGCAACAGGGAAACTAATGAAAAACTGTTTTTT. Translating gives CASNRETNEKLFF. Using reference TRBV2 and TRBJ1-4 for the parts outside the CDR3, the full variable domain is EPEVTQTPSHQVTQMGQEVILRCVPISNHLYFYWYRQILGQKVEFLVSFYNNEISEKSEIFDDQFSVERPDGSNFTLKIRSTKLEDSAMYFCASNRETNEKLFFGSGTQLSVL.

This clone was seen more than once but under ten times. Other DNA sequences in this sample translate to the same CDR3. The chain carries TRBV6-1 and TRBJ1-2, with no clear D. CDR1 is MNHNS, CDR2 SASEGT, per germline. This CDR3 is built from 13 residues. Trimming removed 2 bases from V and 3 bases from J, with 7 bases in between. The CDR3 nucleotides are TGTGCCAGCAGTGAATGGGCGGACTATGGCTACACCTTC. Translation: CASSEWADYGYTF.

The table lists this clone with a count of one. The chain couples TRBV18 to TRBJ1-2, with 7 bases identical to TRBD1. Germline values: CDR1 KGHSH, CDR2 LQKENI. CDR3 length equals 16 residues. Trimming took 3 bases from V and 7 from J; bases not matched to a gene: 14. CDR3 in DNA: TGTGCCAGCTCACCTCCGTCACAGGGGAGGTCAGGTGGCTACACCTTC. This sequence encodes CASSPPSQGRSGGYTF.

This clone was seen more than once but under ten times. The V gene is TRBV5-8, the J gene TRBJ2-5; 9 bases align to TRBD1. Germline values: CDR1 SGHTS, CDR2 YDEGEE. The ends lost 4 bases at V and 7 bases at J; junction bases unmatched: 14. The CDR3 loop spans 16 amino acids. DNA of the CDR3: TGTGCCAGCAGCGAAGACAGGGGGGGACTTGGAGGGACCCAGTACTTC. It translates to CASSEDRGGLGGTQYF.

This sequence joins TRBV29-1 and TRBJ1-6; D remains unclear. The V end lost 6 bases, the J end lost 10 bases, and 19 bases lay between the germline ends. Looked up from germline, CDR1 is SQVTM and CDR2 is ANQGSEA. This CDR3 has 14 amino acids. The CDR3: CSVQDGRVGSPLHF. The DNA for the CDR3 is TGCAGCGTCCAGGACGGAAGGGTAGGGTCACCCCTCCACTTT.

The CDR3 nucleotides are TGTGCCAGCAGCTTAGGATGGCAGGGTGTCCACGAGCAGTACTTC. It specifies CASSLGWQGVHEQYF. The rearrangement joins TRBV7-8 to TRBJ2-7; possible D gene TRBD1, 5 bases. Per the germline V gene, CDR1 is SGHVS and CDR2 is FQNEAQ. The CDR3 runs to 15 residues. The V and J ends lost 1 base and 5 bases respectively, with 15 bases between them.

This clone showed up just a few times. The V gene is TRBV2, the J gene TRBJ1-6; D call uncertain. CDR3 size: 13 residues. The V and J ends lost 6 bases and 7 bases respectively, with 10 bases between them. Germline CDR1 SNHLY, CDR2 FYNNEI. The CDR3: CASRATINSPLHF. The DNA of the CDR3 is TGTGCCAGCAGAGCTACAATAAATTCACCCCTCCACTTT. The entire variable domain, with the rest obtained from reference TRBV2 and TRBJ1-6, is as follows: EPEVTQTPSHQVTQMGQEVILRCVPISNHLYFYWYRQILGQKVEFLVSFYNNEISEKSEIFDDQFSVERPDGSNFTLKIRSTKLEDSAMYFCASRATINSPLHFGNGTRLTVT.

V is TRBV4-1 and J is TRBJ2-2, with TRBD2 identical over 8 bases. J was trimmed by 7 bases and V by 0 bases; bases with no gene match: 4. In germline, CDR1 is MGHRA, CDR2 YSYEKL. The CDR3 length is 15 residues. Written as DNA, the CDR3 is TGCGCCAGCAGCCAAGACGGGGGGGCTATCGGGGAGCTGTTTTTT. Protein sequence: CASSQDGGAIGELFF.

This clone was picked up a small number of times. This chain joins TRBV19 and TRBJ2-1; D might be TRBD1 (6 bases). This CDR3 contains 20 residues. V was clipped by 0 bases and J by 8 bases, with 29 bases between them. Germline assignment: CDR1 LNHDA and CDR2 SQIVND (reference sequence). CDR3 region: CASSIDARGRWGPVTDEQFF. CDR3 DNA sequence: TGTGCCAGTAGTATAGATGCCAGGGGTAGGTGGGGTCCGGTCACGGATGAGCAGTTCTTC.

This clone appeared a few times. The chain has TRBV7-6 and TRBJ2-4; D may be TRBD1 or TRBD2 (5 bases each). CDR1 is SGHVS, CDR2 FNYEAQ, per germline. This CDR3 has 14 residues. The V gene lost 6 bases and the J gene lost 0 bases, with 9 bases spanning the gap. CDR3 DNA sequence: TGTGCCAGCAGGGACGGGACAGCCAAAAACATTCAGTACTTC. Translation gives CASRDGTAKNIQYF.

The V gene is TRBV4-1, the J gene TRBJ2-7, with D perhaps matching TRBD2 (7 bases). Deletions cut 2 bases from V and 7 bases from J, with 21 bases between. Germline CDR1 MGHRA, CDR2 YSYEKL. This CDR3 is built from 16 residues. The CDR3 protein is CASSQLEPGGGIEQYF. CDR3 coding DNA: TGCGCCAGCAGCCAACTAGAACCCGGCGGGGGCATAGAGCAGTACTTC.

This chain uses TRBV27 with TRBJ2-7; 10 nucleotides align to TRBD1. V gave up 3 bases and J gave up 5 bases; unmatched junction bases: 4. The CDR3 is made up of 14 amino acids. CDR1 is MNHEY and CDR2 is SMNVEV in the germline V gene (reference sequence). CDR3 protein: CASSFRTGGHEQYF. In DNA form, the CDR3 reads TGTGCCAGCAGTTTTCGGACAGGGGGTCACGAGCAGTACTTC.

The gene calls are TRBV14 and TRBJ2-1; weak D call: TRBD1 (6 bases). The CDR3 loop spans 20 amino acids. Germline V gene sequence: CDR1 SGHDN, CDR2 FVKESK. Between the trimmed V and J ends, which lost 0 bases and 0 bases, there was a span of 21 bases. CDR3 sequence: CASSQERRTLIGGSYNEQFF. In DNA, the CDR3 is TGTGCCAGCAGCCAAGAGAGACGGACTTTAATAGGGGGCTCCTACAATGAGCAGTTCTTC. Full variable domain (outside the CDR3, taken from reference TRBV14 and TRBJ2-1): EAGVTQFPSHSVIEKGQTVTLRCDPISGHDNLYWYRRVMGKEIKFLLHFVKESKQDESGMPNNRFLAERTGGTYSTLKVQPAELEDSGVYFCASSQERRTLIGGSYNEQFFGPGTRLTVL.

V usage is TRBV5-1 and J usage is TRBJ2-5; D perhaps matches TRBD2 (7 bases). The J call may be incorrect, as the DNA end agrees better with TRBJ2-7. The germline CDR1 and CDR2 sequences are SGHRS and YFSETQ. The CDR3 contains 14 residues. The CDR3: CASSSRGAVYEQYF. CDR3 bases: TGCGCCAGCAGCTCCCGGGGGGCGGTCTACGAGCAGTACTTC.

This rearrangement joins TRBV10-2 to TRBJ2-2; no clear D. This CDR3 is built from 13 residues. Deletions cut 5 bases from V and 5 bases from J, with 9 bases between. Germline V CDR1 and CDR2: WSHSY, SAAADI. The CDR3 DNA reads TGCGCCAGCAGTCAGGTGGGGACCGGGGAGCTGTTTTTT. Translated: CASSQVGTGELFF.